This T cell receptor (beta chain) was recovered during a study of cytotoxic CD8 clonotypes in ibrutinib-treated CLL. Study overall: The subjects consisted of some 12 relapsed/refractory and approximately 15 treatment-naive individuals, with approximately 18 IGHV unmutated.

The germline CDR1 and CDR2 sequences are LNHDA and SQIVND (reference sequence). There are 12 residues in the CDR3. V lost 6 bases, J lost 2 bases, and 5 bases lay in between. Sequenced by immunoSEQ multiplex PCR; TCRdb stores in-frame clones only, minus some. Counted here are about 140,000 clones, about 70% occurring once; the ten biggest clones make up about 5%. From cryopreserved PBMCs came around 2 micrograms of genomic DNA used for TCR beta libraries. This specimen was PBMCs, taken after 24 months of ibrutinib treatment. The chain couples TRBV19 to TRBJ1-3; unclear D gene. The sequence was collected from a human donor with chronic lymphocytic leukemia. CDR3 coding DNA: TGTGCCAGTAGCCCCACTGGAAACACCATATATTTT. This gives the protein CASSPTGNTIYF.